Listed here are 28 T cell receptor beta chains from one sample, sequenced in a study of regulatory T cells in long-lasting Graves disease. This sample's time point: newly diagnosed GD, antithyroid drugs for less than 3 months. The TCR library was prepared using RNA isolated from PBMCs. Building the TCR beta libraries relied on iRepertoire HTBI primers, and CDR3 regions underwent Arm-PCR. TCRdb called the multiplex PCR reads again in MiXCR, with one record for every CDR3 protein. The table has 390,000 or so distinct CDR3 sequences, about an eighth seen once. These same records also appear under a second study, on T cells in Graves' hyperthyroidism and ophthalmopathy.

Sequencing used peripheral blood mononuclear cells (PBMCs), obtained at new diagnosis, from a patient treated with antithyroid drugs. All receptors derive from a woman between 18 and 29 years old with Graves disease.

This clonotype has a count of ten or more. V and J are TRBV20-1 and TRBJ2-2; possibly TRBD1 for D (6 bases). Trimming pared 6 bases from V and 7 bases from J, leaving 24 bases between. Germline lookup yields CDR1 DFQATT and CDR2 SNEGSKA (reference sequence). The CDR3 spans 16 residues. As DNA, the CDR3 is TGCAGTGCCCAAGGGGGAACAGGGTCATACATCGGGGAGCTGTTTTTT. Residues: CSAQGGTGSYIGELFF.

A few counts support this clonotype. The CDR3 protein is CASSLYPPRGPPHGYTF. DNA of the CDR3: TGCGCCAGCAGCTTGTATCCCCCGAGGGGGCCTCCCCATGGCTACACCTTC. V is TRBV5-1 and J is TRBJ1-2; 7 nucleotides align to TRBD1. The CDR3 totals 17 residues. V lost 1 base to trimming and J lost 6 bases; unmatched junction nucleotides: 15. The germline gives CDR1 SGHRS, CDR2 YFSETQ.

This clonotype was found many times. CDR3: CAWSGQIADTQYF. The CDR3, as DNA: TGTGCCTGGAGTGGTCAGATCGCAGATACGCAGTATTTT. The chain couples TRBV30 to TRBJ2-3; no clear D. Trimming pared 1 base from V and 4 bases from J, leaving 9 bases between. This CDR3 region has 13 residues. CDR1 GTSNPN and CDR2 SVGIG come from the germline V gene (reference sequence).

V and J are TRBV27 and TRBJ2-7; D possibly matches TRBD1 or TRBD2 (5 bases each). The CDR3 loop spans 14 amino acids. CDR1 MNHEY and CDR2 SMNVEV come from the germline V gene (reference sequence). The V and J ends lost 8 bases and 2 bases respectively, with 16 bases between them. The CDR3: CASGPAGSPYEQYV. The CDR3 nucleotides read TGTGCCAGCGGACCAGCAGGGAGTCCCTACGAGCAGTACGTC.

On this clonotype: The likely explanation is a read error, given a far larger clone one base away. The chain joins TRBV28 to TRBJ1-1, with 7 bases lining up with TRBD1. Germline CDR1 MDHEN, CDR2 SYDVKM. The CDR3 loop spans 13 amino acids. J lost 6 bases, V lost 5 bases, and 6 bases had no gene match. The CDR3: CASSRTGTPEAFF. As DNA, the CDR3 is TGTGCCAGCAGTCGGACAGGCACCCCTGAAGCTTTCTTT.

The table lists this clonotype with many counts. The chain couples TRBV7-2 to TRBJ2-1; D is perhaps TRBD1 (6 bases). This CDR3 contains 16 residues. In germline, CDR1 is SGHTA, CDR2 FQGNSA. Trimming left V 5 bases short and J 11 bases short, with 25 bases between. CDR3 in DNA: TGTGCCAGCAGCCTGGGGGCCGGACCGTGGGGGATTAAGCAGTTCTTC. This gives the protein CASSLGAGPWGIKQFF.

This clonotype was counted at least ten times. The chain uses TRBV6-5 and TRBJ1-4, with TRBD1 matching over 7 bases. The CDR3 runs 14 residues. In germline, CDR1 is MNHEY, CDR2 SVGAGI. The ends lost 0 bases at V and 8 bases at J; junction bases unmatched: 3. The DNA for the CDR3 is TGTGCCAGCAGTTACTCTTCAGGGGGAGAAAAACTGTTTTTT. It is translated as CASSYSSGGEKLFF.

With respect to this clonotype: This clone may be a read error of a much larger clone one base away. V gene TRBV6-1 combines with J gene TRBJ2-7, with 8 bases lining up with TRBD2. The CDR3 is made up of 13 amino acids. Germline V gives CDR1 MNHNS, CDR2 SASEGT. The CDR3 DNA follows: TGTGTCAGCAGCCCCGGGACTAGAAGCGAGCAGTACTTC. Translating it yields CVSSPGTRSEQYF.

The genes are TRBV4-1 and TRBJ2-1; D unclear. The CDR3 runs to 17 residues. V was cut by 2 bases and J by 4 bases, with 18 bases left in between. Per the germline V gene, CDR1 is MGHRA and CDR2 is YSYEKL. The CDR3 DNA is TGCGCCAGCAGCCAAACGACAACTTCATCGCCTTACAATGAGCAGTTCTTC. This encodes CASSQTTTSSPYNEQFF.

This clonotype was seen ten or more times. The chain uses TRBV28 and TRBJ1-4; the D is unclear. Germline CDR1 reads MDHEN; CDR2 reads SYDVKM. This CDR3 is 16 amino acids long. V gave up 4 bases and J gave up 4 bases, with 16 bases separating them. CDR3 nucleotide sequence: TGTGCCAGCAGTTCCCTCCGAGCAGACATTAATGAAAAACTGTTTTTT. It is translated as CASSSLRADINEKLFF.

This clonotype was seen a handful of times. The chain couples TRBV4-1 to TRBJ2-3; D possibly corresponds to TRBD2 (5 bases). The CDR3 loop spans 16 amino acids. Looked up from germline, CDR1 is MGHRA and CDR2 is YSYEKL. V dropped 7 bases and J dropped 0 bases, with 17 bases sitting between them. As DNA, the CDR3 is TGCGCCAGCACCAAAGAACGAGGGTGGAGCACAGATACGCAGTATTTT. Translation gives CASTKERGWSTDTQYF.

The chain is built from TRBV20-1 and TRBJ2-3, with 7 bases lining up with TRBD1. The CDR3 length is 14 residues. Germline CDR1 is DFQATT and CDR2 is SNEGSKA (reference sequence). After removal of 2 bases from V and 5 bases from J, the junction contained 7 bases not matched to a gene. CDR3 protein: CSARLGAGGDTQYF. The CDR3 DNA follows: TGCAGTGCTAGACTAGGTGCAGGGGGAGATACGCAGTATTTT.

The chain combines TRBV16 with TRBJ1-5; TRBD1 agrees at 9 bases. V shed 0 bases and J 4 bases; nucleotides not matched to a gene: 4. The CDR3 covers 16 residues. Germline V gives CDR1 KGHSY, CDR2 FQNENV. CDR3 coding DNA: TGTGCCAGCAGCCAATCGAACAGGGGGCTAAATCAGCCCCAGCATTTT. The encoded protein is CASSQSNRGLNQPQHF.

This clonotype was counted at least ten times. J is TRBJ1-6 and V is TRBV7-2; D unclear. The germline V gene has CDR1 SGHTA and CDR2 FQGNSA. This CDR3 has 16 residues. Trimming stripped 4 bases from V and 6 bases from J, with 16 bases between. CDR3 in amino acids: CASSSPRGSLNSPLHF. The CDR3 DNA sequence: TGTGCCAGCAGCTCACCCCGAGGGTCACTTAATTCACCCCTCCACTTT.

This clonotype was recorded a few times. The chain couples TRBV7-2 to TRBJ1-2; unclear D gene. Germline V gene lookup returns CDR1 SGHTA and CDR2 FQGNSA. Trimming took 3 bases from V and 8 from J, leaving 13 bases between them. This CDR3 comprises 13 residues. Here the CDR3 reads CASSFFLLRGYTF. CDR3 coding DNA: TGTGCCAGCAGCTTTTTCCTCCTTCGGGGCTACACCTTC.

This clonotype was picked up many times. The rearrangement links TRBV6-5 to TRBJ1-3; D remains unclear. V was pared by 2 bases and J by 2 bases, with 13 bases between. In germline, CDR1 is MNHEY, CDR2 SVGAGI. The CDR3 has 16 residues. The CDR3 nucleotides read TGTGCCAGCAGTTACCGATATACAGCTCCTGGAAACACCATATATTTT. As protein: CASSYRYTAPGNTIYF.

This clonotype was seen at least ten times. The chain joins TRBV7-8 to TRBJ2-1, with 15 bases that match TRBD2. V dropped 4 bases and J dropped 2; count of bases not matched to a gene: 6. Per the germline V gene, CDR1 is SGHVS and CDR2 is FQNEAQ. CDR3 length equals 18 residues. The CDR3 sequence is CASSSGLAGGPPYNEQFF. As DNA, the CDR3 is TGTGCCAGCAGCTCGGGACTAGCGGGGGGACCGCCCTACAATGAGCAGTTCTTC.

CDR3 coding DNA: TGTGCCAGCAGTTACGGTTCGGAGGCGAACAATGAGCAGTTCTTC. It specifies CASSYGSEANNEQFF. V gene TRBV12-3 or TRBV12-4 combines with J gene TRBJ2-1; D is possibly TRBD2 (5 bases). This CDR3 comprises 15 residues. Trimming removed 4 bases from V and 5 bases from J, with 15 bases in between.

This clonotype was counted many times. The rearrangement uses TRBV15 and TRBJ1-1; tentative D call: TRBD1 (6 bases). CDR3 length equals 16 residues. V lost 0 bases and J lost 2, with 13 bases in between. The V gene's germline CDR1 is LNHNV and CDR2 YYDKDF (reference sequence). CDR3 sequence: CATSRDGDRYNTEAFF. CDR3 DNA: TGTGCCACCAGCAGAGATGGAGACAGGTATAACACTGAAGCTTTCTTT. The full variable domain, its missing parts supplied by reference TRBV15 and TRBJ1-1, is DAMVIQNPRYQVTQFGKPVTLSCSQTLNHNVMYWYQQKSSQAPKLLFHYYDKDFNNEADTPDNFQSRRPNTSFCFLDIRSPGLGDTAMYLCATSRDGDRYNTEAFFGQGTRLTVV.

In this sample, this clonotype turned up a few times. CDR3 amino acids: CSGGDVMAQYGYTF. CDR3 DNA sequence: TGCAGCGGGGGGGACGTTATGGCTCAATATGGCTACACCTTC. V and J are TRBV29-1 and TRBJ1-2, with D maybe TRBD1 (5 bases). The CDR3 is 14 residues long. V lost 7 bases, J lost 5 bases, and 20 bases lay in between. CDR1 and CDR2 (germline): SQVTM, ANQGSEA.

This clonotype has a handful of counts. The rearrangement joins TRBV6-9 to TRBJ1-2; possible D gene TRBD1, 6 bases. CDR3 length: 14 residues. The V and J ends lost 3 bases and 8 bases respectively, with 16 bases between them. From germline, CDR1 is MNHGY and CDR2 SVAAGI. CDR3 sequence reads: CASSYSYGQRGYTF. The DNA for the CDR3 is TGTGCCAGCAGTTACTCCTACGGACAGCGCGGCTACACCTTC.

With respect to this clonotype: This sequence may be a read error, since a much larger clone differs from it by one base. The chain combines TRBV20-1 with TRBJ1-1; D may be TRBD1 (5 bases). Germline V gene sequence: CDR1 DFQATT, CDR2 SNEGSKA (reference sequence). The CDR3 runs 13 residues. The CDR3 coding sequence is TGCAATGCTATCGTCTTGGGGGACACTGAAGCTTTCTTT. Translated, it gives CNAIVLGDTEAFF.

The sample holds a few counts of this clonotype. The rearrangement joins TRBV19 to TRBJ1-5; no clear D. This CDR3 spans 14 amino acids. Per the germline V gene, CDR1 is LNHDA and CDR2 is SQIVND (reference sequence). The V end was cut by 2 bases, the J end by 0 bases, with 5 bases between. CDR3 nucleotides: TGTGCCAGTAGTATAACCAGTAGCAATCAGCCCCAGCATTTT. Its translation is CASSITSSNQPQHF.

Many counts were recorded for this clonotype. The chain has TRBV20-1 and TRBJ2-3, with 7 bases fitting TRBD2. The CDR3 is 15 residues long. J was trimmed by 2 bases and V by 7 bases; bases with no gene match: 12. The germline V gene encodes CDR1 DFQATT and CDR2 SNEGSKA (reference sequence). Here the CDR3 DNA reads TGCAGTGTGGGGGGGGGAGCGGAGGTCACAGATACGCAGTATTTT. Amino acids: CSVGGGAEVTDTQYF.

At least ten counts were recorded for this clonotype. The chain uses TRBV5-1 and TRBJ1-1; D is ambiguous. CDR1 and CDR2 (germline): SGHRS, YFSETQ. This CDR3 has 16 residues. V lost 0 bases and J lost 0, with 12 bases in between. The CDR3 DNA reads as TGCGCCAGCAGCTTGGTGGCTATCCGGATGAACACTGAAGCTTTCTTT. As protein: CASSLVAIRMNTEAFF.

This clonotype was seen ten or more times. V gene TRBV28 combines with J gene TRBJ2-7; 7 positions match TRBD1. In germline, CDR1 is MDHEN, CDR2 SYDVKM. Germline trimming cut 5 bases from V and 2 bases from J; bases unmatched to any gene: 18. CDR3 length: 18 amino acids. CDR3 sequence (DNA): TGTGCCAGCAGTGCCCGAATCGGGACAGTCTTCTCGACCTACGAGCAGTACTTC. Translation: CASSARIGTVFSTYEQYF.

This clonotype was detected only a few times. V usage is TRBV20-1 and J usage is TRBJ2-5, with a tentative D call TRBD2 (6 bases). Trimming left V 3 bases short and J 2 bases short, with 10 bases between. This CDR3 spans 13 amino acids. CDR1 and CDR2 from the germline V gene are DFQATT and SNEGSKA (reference sequence). The CDR3 sequence: CSASGTGQETQYF. CDR3 bases: TGCAGTGCTAGCGGGACTGGACAAGAGACCCAGTACTTC.

This clonotype came up many times. The V call is TRBV7-8, the J call TRBJ1-3, with D hard to call. The V end was cut by 2 bases, the J end by 5 bases, with 22 bases between. There are 18 residues in the CDR3. Germline loops: CDR1 SGHVS, CDR2 FQNEAQ. The chain's CDR3 is CASSLPGPLGPLRNTIYF. The DNA of the CDR3 is TGTGCCAGCAGCTTACCAGGACCCTTAGGACCCCTTCGAAACACCATATATTTT. Combining the CDR3 with reference TRBV7-8 and TRBJ1-3 gives the whole variable domain GAGVSQSPRYKVAKRGQDVALRCDPISGHVSLFWYQQALGQGPEFLTYFQNEAQLDKSGLPSDRFFAERPEGSVSTLKIQRTQQEDSAVYLCASSLPGPLGPLRNTIYFGEGSWLTVV.